A single sample is the source of the 22 T cell receptor beta chains below, sequenced in a study of stem cell transplantation in POMP-related autoinflammatory disease (dated by TCRdb to the early 2020s). The meaning of the sample's time point label: before hematopoietic stem cell transplant. The library was generated by the immunoSEQ multiplex PCR assay. TCRdb holds this immuneACCESS table with in-frame rearrangements only. Some clones are missing; in checked studies, unresolved V genes explain under half, and the rest has no known cause. Here the sample has roughly 32,000 clones; around 88% occur a single time. Over 0.65% of the sample is taken by the ten largest. The material sequenced was CD4+ T cells from PBMCs, taken before stem cell transplantation. The source is a human donor with POMP-related autoinflammation and immune dysregulation (PRAID).

The V and J genes are TRBV6-5 and TRBJ2-2; 11 positions match TRBD1. Germline assignment: CDR1 MNHEY and CDR2 SVGAGI. Germline trimming cut 6 bases from V and 4 bases from J; bases unmatched to any gene: 4. CDR3 size: 15 residues. CDR3: CASSLGQGGTGELFF. The CDR3 DNA follows: TGTGCCAGCAGCCTGGGACAGGGGGGCACCGGGGAGCTGTTTTTT.

J is TRBJ2-3 and V is TRBV9; 10 bases match TRBD2. J was trimmed by 6 bases and V by 0 bases; bases with no gene match: 4. CDR3 size: 15 residues. The germline V gene encodes CDR1 SGDLS and CDR2 YYNGEE. CDR3 sequence reads: CASSVGSSGSDTQYF. DNA for the CDR3: TGTGCCAGCAGCGTAGGTTCTAGCGGGAGCGATACGCAGTATTTT. Together with reference TRBV9 and TRBJ2-3, the CDR3 gives the full variable domain: DSGVTQTPKHLITATGQRVTLRCSPRSGDLSVYWYQQSLDQGLQFLIQYYNGEERAKGNILERFSAQQFPDLHSELNLSSLELGDSALYFCASSVGSSGSDTQYFGPGTRLTVL.

Points on this clone: Other DNA sequences in this sample translate to the same CDR3. V gene TRBV5-1 combines with J gene TRBJ1-4; D remains unclear. Trimming removed 2 bases from V and 0 bases from J, with 5 bases in between. Germline lookup yields CDR1 SGHRS and CDR2 YFSETQ. This CDR3 is built from 14 residues. Here the CDR3 reads CASSLGPTNEKLFF. CDR3 nucleotide sequence: TGCGCCAGCAGCTTAGGGCCAACTAATGAAAAACTGTTTTTT. The whole variable domain, filled in from reference TRBV5-1 and TRBJ1-4, reads KAGVTQTPRYLIKTRGQQVTLSCSPISGHRSVSWYQQTPGQGLQFLFEYFSETQRNKGNFPGRFSGRQFSNSRSEMNVSTLELGDSALYLCASSLGPTNEKLFFGSGTQLSVL.

The chain carries TRBV5-1 and TRBJ1-6, with D maybe TRBD1 (5 bases). V shed 4 bases and J shed 7 bases, with 15 bases lying between them. Per the germline V gene, CDR1 is SGHRS and CDR2 is YFSETQ. This CDR3 is built from 15 residues. CDR3 loop: CASSIRDVRNSPLHF. DNA for the CDR3: TGCGCCAGCAGCATCCGGGACGTCAGAAATTCACCCCTCCACTTT.

This clone was detected only once. This chain joins TRBV14 and TRBJ2-7; no clear D gene. This CDR3 has 15 residues. Germline V gives CDR1 SGHDN, CDR2 FVKESK. V was cut by 1 base and J by 0 bases, with 10 bases left in between. CDR3 loop: CASSQALGPSYEQYF. In nucleotides, the CDR3 is TGTGCCAGCAGCCAAGCCCTAGGTCCCTCCTACGAGCAGTACTTC.

In its sample, this clone was seen once. The chain carries TRBV10-3 and TRBJ1-3, with D perhaps matching TRBD1 (5 bases). Germline V gene data show CDR1 as ENHRY and CDR2 as SYGVKD. V lost 6 bases and J lost 2, with 11 bases in between. This CDR3 spans 14 amino acids. As DNA, the CDR3 is TGTGCCATCAGAGGGGAAAAGGCTGGAAACACCATATATTTT. Residues: CAIRGEKAGNTIYF.

The genes are TRBV6-6 and TRBJ2-5; the D gene is possibly TRBD2 (6 bases). This CDR3 has 16 residues. V was cut by 5 bases and J by 0 bases, with 16 bases left in between. Germline V CDR1 and CDR2: MNHNY, SVGAGI (reference sequence). In DNA, the CDR3 is TGTGCCAGCAGTCGCGAACTTGGACTACACCAAGAGACCCAGTACTTC. It translates to CASSRELGLHQETQYF.

The chain carries TRBV10-3 and TRBJ2-7; TRBD1 agrees at 8 bases. The V gene end was trimmed by 1 base and the J gene end by 12 bases; junction bases not matched to a gene: 14. Germline CDR1 ENHRY, CDR2 SYGVKD. This CDR3 comprises 15 residues. The CDR3 here is CAISEFRGQGKDRYF. CDR3 nucleotides: TGTGCCATCAGTGAGTTCCGCGGACAGGGAAAGGATCGGTACTTC.

V usage is TRBV2 and J usage is TRBJ1-2; 8 bases align to TRBD1. Germline CDR1 SNHLY, CDR2 FYNNEI. CDR3 length equals 15 residues. Trimming cost V 7 bases and J 4 bases; bases outside gene matches: 11. CDR3 DNA: TGTGCCAGCAACGAGCCCAGGGGGCCGGGCTATGGCTACACCTTC. Amino acid sequence: CASNEPRGPGYGYTF. The full variable domain, completed using reference TRBV2 and TRBJ1-2, is EPEVTQTPSHQVTQMGQEVILRCVPISNHLYFYWYRQILGQKVEFLVSFYNNEISEKSEIFDDQFSVERPDGSNFTLKIRSTKLEDSAMYFCASNEPRGPGYGYTFGSGTRLTVV.

CDR3: CASSLGASYYF. CDR3 nucleotides: TGTGCCAGCAGCTTAGGGGCTTCTTACTACTTC. The chain combines TRBV7-2 with TRBJ2-5; no firm D call. V lost 1 base to trimming and J lost 14 bases, with 11 bases between them. Germline V gene sequence: CDR1 SGHTA, CDR2 FQGNSA. This CDR3 contains 11 residues.

J is TRBJ2-1 and V is TRBV7-3; 14 positions match TRBD2. J gave up 10 bases and V 1 base, and 6 bases lay outside the gene matches. The germline V gene encodes CDR1 SGHTA and CDR2 FQGTGA. This CDR3 region has 16 residues. CDR3 sequence (DNA): TGTGCCAGCAGCTTAATGGCGACTAGCGGGGGGGCGGAGCAGTTCTTC. Translation gives CASSLMATSGGAEQFF.

This chain uses TRBV7-2 with TRBJ1-2; D is ambiguous. The CDR3 is 10 residues long. Looked up from germline, CDR1 is SGHTA and CDR2 is FQGNSA. V lost 2 bases to trimming and J lost 8 bases, with 3 bases between them. Here the CDR3 reads CASSLRGYTF. DNA for the CDR3: TGTGCCAGCAGCTTACGGGGCTACACCTTC.

The chain uses TRBV9 and TRBJ2-1; TRBD2 aligns across 10 bases. This CDR3 spans 16 amino acids. Trimming cost V 0 bases and J 12 bases; bases outside gene matches: 12. Germline CDR1 is SGDLS and CDR2 is YYNGEE. CDR3: CASSVEGLAQIGRQFF. Here the CDR3 DNA reads TGTGCCAGCAGCGTAGAGGGACTAGCGCAAATTGGGAGGCAGTTCTTC.

The chain joins TRBV9 to TRBJ2-1; TRBD2 aligns across 12 bases. V trimming: 4 bases; J trimming: 4 bases; junction bases outside the gene matches: 6. The CDR3 has 16 amino acids. CDR1 SGDLS and CDR2 YYNGEE come from the germline V gene. As DNA, the CDR3 is TGTGCCAGCAGCAACGGGACTAGCGGGCTTTACAATGAGCAGTTCTTC. Translating it yields CASSNGTSGLYNEQFF.

The chain combines TRBV5-1 with TRBJ2-7; D gene unclear. CDR3 length: 17 residues. The ends were cut back, 0 bases at V and 6 bases at J, with 22 bases in the middle. The V gene's germline CDR1 is SGHRS and CDR2 YFSETQ. This chain's CDR3 is CASSLAEGGPPLREQYF. CDR3 in DNA: TGCGCCAGCAGCTTGGCCGAAGGTGGCCCCCCACTACGCGAGCAGTACTTC.

The J gene is TRBJ2-2, the V gene TRBV7-3, with 8 nucleotides matching TRBD2. Germline CDR1 SGHTA, CDR2 FQGTGA. V trimming: 0 bases; J trimming: 6 bases; junction bases outside the gene matches: 9. The CDR3 has 17 amino acids. CDR3 region: CASSLTVLAGQAGELFF. DNA for the CDR3: TGTGCCAGCAGCTTAACGGTTCTAGCGGGTCAGGCCGGGGAGCTGTTTTTT.

The gene calls are TRBV6-6 and TRBJ1-2; TRBD1 is a possible D gene (6 bases). Germline CDR1 is MNHNY and CDR2 is SVGAGI (reference sequence). The CDR3 loop spans 14 amino acids. V gave up 7 bases and J gave up 0 bases, with 12 bases separating them. The CDR3 here is CASTEGGTNYGYTF. The CDR3 region has the DNA TGTGCCAGCACGGAGGGGGGTACTAACTATGGCTACACCTTC.

The chain uses TRBV7-2 and TRBJ2-7; D might be TRBD2 (6 bases). The CDR3 loop spans 14 amino acids. The ends were cut back, 5 bases at V and 6 bases at J, with 17 bases in the middle. Germline CDR1 and CDR2: SGHTA and FQGNSA. This chain's CDR3 is CASSAGTAAAEQYF. CDR3 bases: TGTGCCAGCAGCGCGGGGACCGCGGCCGCCGAGCAGTACTTC.

This chain links TRBV28 with TRBJ1-2; 9 bases align to TRBD1. This CDR3 spans 15 amino acids. The germline V gene has CDR1 MDHEN and CDR2 SYDVKM. Trimming at V came to 5 bases and at J to 5 bases, leaving 9 bases not matched to a gene. Here the CDR3 DNA reads TGTGCCAGCAGTGAATGGGGGACAGGGTTTTATGGCTACACCTTC. Protein: CASSEWGTGFYGYTF.

This chain links TRBV5-4 with TRBJ2-2; the match to TRBD1 covers 8 bases. Per germline, CDR1 SGHNT and CDR2 YYREEE (reference sequence). This CDR3 contains 17 residues. The ends lost 3 bases at V and 0 bases at J; junction bases unmatched: 7. CDR3 in amino acids: CASSSDRGRANTGELFF. The CDR3, as DNA: TGTGCCAGCAGCTCAGACAGGGGACGGGCGAACACCGGGGAGCTGTTTTTT.

CDR3 bases: TGTGCCAGTAGATTCGACAGCCTCTATAATTCACCCCTCCACTTT. This sequence encodes CASRFDSLYNSPLHF. V and J are TRBV19 and TRBJ1-6; possibly TRBD1 for D (5 bases). CDR1 and CDR2 from the germline V gene are LNHDA and SQIVND (reference sequence). This CDR3 comprises 15 residues. V lost 6 bases and J 3 bases, leaving 12 bases between the germline ends.

This clone was observed once. The rearrangement uses TRBV7-9 and TRBJ1-3; maybe TRBD1 (6 bases). In germline, CDR1 is SEHNR, CDR2 FQNEAQ (reference sequence). Trimming pared 5 bases from V and 2 bases from J, leaving 10 bases between. The CDR3 is made up of 14 amino acids. The CDR3 is CASSLQGTGNTIYF. The CDR3 DNA reads as TGTGCCAGCAGCCTACAGGGAACTGGAAACACCATATATTTT. Together with reference TRBV7-9 and TRBJ1-3, the CDR3 gives the full variable domain: DTGVSQNPRHKITKRGQNVTFRCDPISEHNRLYWYRQTLGQGPEFLTYFQNEAQLEKSRLLSDRFSAERPKGSFSTLEIQRTEQGDSAMYLCASSLQGTGNTIYFGEGSWLTVV.